The 23 T cell receptor beta chains listed next were all sequenced from one sample in a study of OX40 agonist ivuxolimab in advanced cancers. Data came from immunoSEQ multiplex PCR; TCRdb stores just in-frame clones and leaves some out. The table has some 72,000 clones, around 92% seen once. The input for sequencing was CD4+ or CD8+ T cells sorted from blood, taken in a trial of the OX40 agonist ivuxolimab. The receptor set was obtained from an adult with an advanced solid tumor such as melanoma, head and neck, liver or kidney cancer.

The chain has TRBV4-1 and TRBJ2-1; 9 nucleotides match TRBD2. From germline, CDR1 is MGHRA and CDR2 YSYEKL. The V and J ends lost 0 bases and 7 bases, in that order; junction bases with no gene match: 13. The CDR3 sequence is 18 residues long. CDR3 in DNA: TGCGCCAGCAGCCAAGATCGAAGGGTAGCGGGAGTCTTAAATGAGCAGTTCTTC. Amino acids: CASSQDRRVAGVLNEQFF.

The J gene is TRBJ2-1, the V gene TRBV27; no clear D. Looked up from germline, CDR1 is MNHEY and CDR2 is SMNVEV (reference sequence). Trimming shortened V by 6 bases and J by 4 bases, and 13 bases separated the two germline ends. The CDR3 has 14 residues. The CDR3 DNA is TGTGCCAGCAGCCGACCGTTAAGTTACAATGAGCAGTTCTTC. Translated, it gives CASSRPLSYNEQFF.

A word on this clone: The junction differs from germline at one of its ends, possibly a read error. The chain has TRBV5-4 and TRBJ1-2; TRBD1 aligns across 7 bases. The germline V gene has CDR1 SGHNT and CDR2 YYREEE (reference sequence). CDR3 length equals 12 residues. The CDR3 spells CASSLEQDRPHF. The CDR3 DNA reads TGTGCCAGCAGCTTGGAGCAGGACAGGCCTCACTTC.

The chain joins TRBV2 to TRBJ1-2; a possible D gene is TRBD1 (5 bases). The ends were cut back, 7 bases at V and 4 bases at J, with 16 bases in the middle. The CDR3 loop spans 14 amino acids. Germline V lookup: CDR1 SNHLY, CDR2 FYNNEI. CDR3 sequence (DNA): TGTGCCAGCATAGCACATTCAGGGTTCTATGGCTACACCTTC. This codes for CASIAHSGFYGYTF.

The CDR3 spells CASSDREISEAFF. The CDR3 DNA reads as TGTGCCAGCAGTGACAGGGAAATTTCTGAAGCTTTCTTT. The chain couples TRBV2 to TRBJ1-1; D possibly corresponds to TRBD1 (5 bases). This CDR3 comprises 13 residues. Germline assignment: CDR1 SNHLY and CDR2 FYNNEI. The V end lost 3 bases, the J end lost 6 bases, and 11 bases lay between the germline ends.

CDR3 in amino acids: CASSPGTSGNIQYF. The CDR3 DNA follows: TGTGCCAGCAGCCCGGGGACTAGCGGGAACATTCAGTACTTC. This rearrangement joins TRBV11-3 to TRBJ2-4, with TRBD2 identical over 12 bases. CDR1 is SGHNT and CDR2 is YENEEA in the germline V gene. This CDR3 has 14 amino acids. Trimming cost V 5 bases and J 7 bases; bases outside gene matches: 3.

The count of this clone is one. This chain links TRBV11-3 with TRBJ2-1; the match to TRBD1 covers 9 bases. CDR3 length equals 17 residues. CDR1 is SGHNT and CDR2 is YENEEA in the germline V gene. Trimming cost V 4 bases and J 4 bases; bases outside gene matches: 11. CDR3 region: CASSSGSGTGKYNEQFF. The CDR3 coding sequence is TGTGCCAGCAGCTCGGGATCCGGGACAGGGAAATACAATGAGCAGTTCTTC.

This chain uses TRBV11-1 with TRBJ1-1; 7 bases line up with TRBD1. Per germline, CDR1 SGHAT and CDR2 FQDESV (reference sequence). With 4 bases clipped from V and 3 bases from J, the junction kept 14 bases outside the gene matches. The CDR3 covers 17 residues. The DNA for the CDR3 is TGTGCCAGCAGCTCCTCCCCGGGAGGGGGCAGGGACACTGAAGCTTTCTTT. Translation: CASSSSPGGGRDTEAFF. The full variable domain, completed using reference TRBV11-1 and TRBJ1-1, is EAEVAQSPRYKITEKSQAVAFWCDPISGHATLYWYRQILGQGPELLVQFQDESVVDDSQLPKDRFSAERLKGVDSTLKIQPAELGDSAMYLCASSSSPGGGRDTEAFFGQGTRLTVV.

CDR3 amino acids: CATSNRARNTEAFF. The CDR3 DNA reads TGTGCCACCAGTAACAGGGCGAGGAACACTGAAGCTTTCTTT. This sequence joins TRBV15 and TRBJ1-1; D might be TRBD1 (6 bases). V was pared by 6 bases and J by 1 base, with 12 bases between. Germline V lookup: CDR1 LNHNV, CDR2 YYDKDF (reference sequence). CDR3 length equals 14 residues.

This chain connects TRBV11-2 to TRBJ2-1; D remains ambiguous. Trimming pared 4 bases from V and 1 base from J, leaving 8 bases between. Germline assignment: CDR1 SGHAT and CDR2 FQNNGV. This CDR3 is built from 14 residues. The CDR3 coding sequence is TGTGCCAGCAGCTGGGGTAGGTCCTACAATGAGCAGTTCTTC. Translated: CASSWGRSYNEQFF.

This clone was observed a single time. The V and J genes are TRBV7-9 and TRBJ2-2; a possible D gene is TRBD2 (6 bases). CDR3 length: 15 amino acids. Germline loops: CDR1 SEHNR, CDR2 FQNEAQ (reference sequence). Trimming pared 5 bases from V and 2 bases from J, leaving 12 bases between. Written as DNA, the CDR3 is TGTGCCAGCAGCCCGAGCGGGCCCAACACCGGGGAGCTGTTTTTT. As protein: CASSPSGPNTGELFF.

The J gene is TRBJ2-3, the V gene TRBV6-1; D gene unclear. Germline CDR1 reads MNHNS; CDR2 reads SASEGT. The CDR3 extends over 14 amino acids. The germline V and J ends were trimmed by 5 bases and 2 bases, with 11 bases remaining between them. CDR3: CASSSDIHTDTQYF. The DNA of the CDR3 is TGTGCCAGCAGTTCAGATATACACACAGATACGCAGTATTTT.

This chain connects TRBV30 to TRBJ1-2, with D possibly being TRBD1 (5 bases). This CDR3 contains 13 residues. V was clipped by 5 bases and J by 8 bases, with 18 bases between them. Germline V CDR1 and CDR2: GTSNPN, SVGIG (reference sequence). CDR3 loop: CAWGEGSNDGYTF. The CDR3 DNA follows: TGTGCCTGGGGAGAGGGGAGTAATGACGGCTACACCTTC.

The rearrangement joins TRBV28 to TRBJ2-1; a weak D match, TRBD2 (6 bases). The CDR3 runs to 17 residues. Germline V gene lookup returns CDR1 MDHEN and CDR2 SYDVKM. V was cut by 5 bases and J by 0 bases, with 17 bases left in between. The chain's CDR3 is CASSQHFRGSSYNEQFF. For the CDR3, the DNA is TGTGCCAGCAGTCAACACTTCCGGGGGAGCTCCTACAATGAGCAGTTCTTC.

The CDR3 loop reads CASSHSGARRGYTF. The CDR3 DNA reads TGCGCCAGCAGCCATTCCGGGGCCAGGAGGGGCTACACCTTC. The chain recombines TRBV4-3 with TRBJ1-2; weak D call: TRBD1 (5 bases). Between the trimmed V and J ends, which lost 3 bases and 8 bases, there was a span of 16 bases. CDR1 and CDR2 from the germline V gene are LGHNA and YSLEER. The CDR3 runs 14 residues.

This clone was recorded at least ten times. The chain recombines TRBV28 with TRBJ2-5, with D perhaps matching TRBD1 (6 bases). There are 11 residues in the CDR3. Germline lookup yields CDR1 MDHEN and CDR2 SYDVKM. V was shortened by 11 bases and J by 5 bases, with 12 bases between the two germline ends. CDR3 sequence (DNA): TGTGCCCGACAGGTTGATGAGACCCAGTACTTC. Translated: CARQVDETQYF.

The V and J genes are TRBV7-2 and TRBJ2-7, with D possibly TRBD2 on 5 matching bases. Trimming removed 0 bases from V and 3 bases from J, with 12 bases in between. Per germline, CDR1 SGHTA and CDR2 FQGNSA. The CDR3 loop spans 15 amino acids. DNA of the CDR3: TGTGCCAGCAGCTTAGCTACAGCGGAGATCTACGAGCAGTACTTC. Protein sequence: CASSLATAEIYEQYF.

The chain has TRBV30 and TRBJ2-7, with a tentative D call TRBD1 (5 bases). The germline CDR1 and CDR2 sequences are GTSNPN and SVGIG (reference sequence). V lost 3 bases to trimming and J lost 5 bases, with 17 bases between them. This CDR3 contains 14 residues. CDR3 nucleotides: TGTGCCTGGAGCCAAGGGGCCCCAAGGAACGAGCAGTACTTC. This sequence encodes CAWSQGAPRNEQYF.

CDR3 region: CASSLSGTGDYTQYF. The CDR3 DNA is TGTGCCAGCAGTTTATCAGGGACAGGTGACTATACGCAGTATTTT. The rearrangement joins TRBV28 to TRBJ2-3; 8 positions agree with TRBD1. Germline-derived CDR1 and CDR2 are MDHEN and SYDVKM. The CDR3 is 15 residues long. J gave up 7 bases and V 1 base, and 7 bases lay outside the gene matches.

The chain uses TRBV5-1 and TRBJ2-2; the match to TRBD2 covers 8 bases. Trimming cost V 2 bases and J 2 bases; bases outside gene matches: 5. In germline, CDR1 is SGHRS, CDR2 YFSETQ. The CDR3 covers 16 residues. DNA of the CDR3: TGCGCCAGCAGCTTTGAAGGACTAGCAAACACCGGGGAGCTGTTTTTT. As protein: CASSFEGLANTGELFF.

The chain uses TRBV5-1 and TRBJ2-7; D may be TRBD1 or TRBD2 (5 bases each). This CDR3 spans 18 amino acids. Trimming cost V 4 bases and J 3 bases, with 26 bases left between them. Germline V CDR1 and CDR2: SGHRS, YFSETQ. CDR3 coding DNA: TGCGCCAGCAGCCCCGTCACCGTTTGGCTCGGGGCGGGCTACGAGCAGTACTTC. It specifies CASSPVTVWLGAGYEQYF.

The CDR3 coding sequence is TGTGCCAGCCAGACACACACCGGGGAGCTGTTTTTT. Protein sequence: CASQTHTGELFF. The rearrangement joins TRBV6-1 to TRBJ2-2, with D unclear. The CDR3 consists of 12 residues. The germline V and J ends were trimmed by 8 bases and 3 bases, with 7 bases remaining between them. Germline-derived CDR1 and CDR2 are MNHNS and SASEGT.

The chain joins TRBV10-3 to TRBJ1-2; D gene unclear. Germline CDR1 ENHRY, CDR2 SYGVKD. Trimming took off 2 bases at V and 4 bases at J, with 14 bases between the two ends. This CDR3 region has 15 residues. CDR3 region: CAISEEPGPSYGYTF. CDR3 DNA: TGTGCCATCAGTGAGGAGCCAGGTCCTAGCTATGGCTACACCTTC.